A selection of T cell receptor beta chains follows, all from one sample in a study of beta chain features in type 1 diabetes. Assay: immunoSEQ multiplex PCR; the TCRdb copy retains only in-frame clones and omits some. Here the sample spans 200,000 to 250,000 clones, 9% to 10% being singletons. The sample taken for sequencing was naive CD4+ T cells from blood. The receptors originated from a woman younger than 30 in good health. Both conserved end residues are part of each CDR3. The D gene is left open where the match is weak. A row's size may be missing; if present it is once, few, many or a size class.

D,V,size,J,CDR3,DNA
.,TRBV30,many,TRBJ1-5,CAWSVPSGPQHF,TGTGCCTGGAGTGTACCGAGTGGGCCCCAGCATTTT
.,TRBV2,.,TRBJ2-5,CASSADRVETQYF,TGTGCCAGCAGCGCAGACAGAGTAGAGACCCAGTACTTC
TRBD1,TRBV5-1,.,TRBJ1-2,CASSFGQGPNYGYTF,TGCGCCAGCAGCTTTGGACAGGGCCCTAACTATGGCTACACCTTC
.,TRBV2,few,TRBJ1-5,CASSATSGTSNQPQHF,TGTGCCAGCAGTGCTACATCCGGGACAAGCAATCAGCCCCAGCATTTT
.,TRBV7-2,few,TRBJ2-3,CASSSQGTTTDTQYF,TGTGCCAGCAGCTCCCAGGGGACGACGACAGATACGCAGTATTTT
.,TRBV5-6,few,TRBJ2-1,CASSLDSNNEQFF,TGTGCCAGCAGCTTGGACAGTAACAATGAGCAGTTCTTC
.,TRBV18,few,TRBJ2-7,CASSPAVRSYEQYF,TGTGCCAGCTCACCCGCCGTAAGGAGCTACGAGCAGTACTTC
TRBD1,TRBV7-3,few,TRBJ2-3,CASSSHRGFGTDTQYF,TGTGCCAGCAGCTCACACAGGGGCTTTGGCACAGATACGCAGTATTTT
.,TRBV5-1,few,TRBJ1-1,CASSLALQGAEAFF,TGCGCCAGCAGCTTGGCCTTACAGGGAGCTGAAGCTTTCTTT
.,TRBV5-4,few,TRBJ1-2,CASSSPSRLADGYTF,TGTGCCAGCAGCTCCCCCTCCCGCCTTGCGGATGGCTACACCTTC
TRBD2,TRBV15,.,TRBJ2-1,CATSRAKERGTHNEQFF,TGTGCCACCAGCAGGGCCAAGGAGCGGGGGACCCACAATGAGCAGTTCTTC
.,TRBV2,few,TRBJ2-7,CASRTMLGPAYEQYF,TGTGCCAGCAGGACGATGTTGGGGCCTGCCTACGAGCAGTACTTC
.,TRBV7-9,few,TRBJ2-3,CASSFTDYRADTQYF,TGTGCCAGCAGTTTCACGGACTATCGGGCAGATACGCAGTATTTT
.,TRBV5-4,.,TRBJ2-7,CASSPTPGHTYEQYF,TGTGCCAGCAGTCCTACTCCGGGACACACCTACGAGCAGTACTTC
.,TRBV18,.,TRBJ2-7,CASSRDNSYEQYF,TGTGCCAGCTCACGGGACAATTCCTACGAGCAGTACTTC
TRBD1,TRBV7-7,few,TRBJ1-4,CASSRGTGSSEKLFF,TGTGCTAGCAGCCGCGGGACAGGGTCATCCGAAAAACTGTTTTTT
.,TRBV6-1,few,TRBJ2-3,CAGGLADTQYF,TGTGCCGGAGGGCTTGCAGATACGCAGTATTTT
TRBD1,TRBV7-9,few,TRBJ2-5,CASSLAGGETQYF,TGTGCCAGCAGCTTGGCAGGGGGAGAGACCCAGTACTTC
.,TRBV9,.,TRBJ2-3,CASSRGTRGTDTQYF,TGTGCCAGCTCGAGGGGGACGCGGGGCACAGATACGCAGTATTTT
.,TRBV4-1,few,TRBJ1-2,CASSQDTGGLGYGYTF,TGCGCCAGCAGCCAAGATACCGGGGGTCTGGGGTATGGCTACACCTTC
.,TRBV14,few,TRBJ2-1,CASSQVGREKENEQFF,TGTGCCAGCAGCCAAGTAGGCCGGGAGAAGGAAAATGAGCAGTTCTTC
TRBD2,TRBV27,.,TRBJ2-7,CASSPLTSGSGEQYF,TGTGCCAGCAGTCCACTGACTAGCGGGAGTGGCGAGCAGTACTTC